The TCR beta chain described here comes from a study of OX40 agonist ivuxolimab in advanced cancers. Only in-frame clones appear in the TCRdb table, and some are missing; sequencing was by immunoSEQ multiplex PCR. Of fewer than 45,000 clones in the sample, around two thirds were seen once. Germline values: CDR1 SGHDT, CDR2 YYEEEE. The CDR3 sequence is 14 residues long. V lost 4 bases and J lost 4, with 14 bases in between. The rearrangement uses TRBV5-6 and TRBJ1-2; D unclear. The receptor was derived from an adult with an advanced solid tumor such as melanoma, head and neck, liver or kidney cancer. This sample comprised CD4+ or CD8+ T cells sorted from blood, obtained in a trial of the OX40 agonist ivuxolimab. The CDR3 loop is CASSTYQARYGYTF. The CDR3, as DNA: TGTGCCAGCAGCACTTATCAGGCTCGCTATGGCTACACCTTC. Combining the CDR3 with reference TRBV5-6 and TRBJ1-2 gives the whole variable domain DAGVTQSPTHLIKTRGQQVTLRCSPKSGHDTVSWYQQALGQGPQFIFQYYEEEERQRGNFPDRFSGHQFPNYSSELNVNALLLGDSALYLCASSTYQARYGYTFGSGTRLTVV.